This record covers a single T cell receptor (beta chain). Its antigen is undetermined. The sample carries other DNA sequences with the same CDR3. The sample comes from a study of cytomegalovirus exposure and HLA in healthy donors. Study-wide context: An earlier analysis found roughly 110 million unique TCR beta sequences from around 180 million T cells. An early release of data contained roughly 86 million unique TCRs, which came from HLA-typed donors. Out of 300 to 500 genotyped donors, roughly 80% belonged to the Caucasian-associated ancestry cluster. Study-level results: An analysis that was carried out later associated 17,000 or so TCR beta sequences with HLA alleles at 0.05 false discovery rate.

The PCR made use of 60 Vbeta and 13 Jbeta primers. Repertoires were generated with immunoSEQ multiplex PCR, while TCRdb's copy carries only in-frame clones and drops some. The sample lists under 110,000 clones; approximately 76% were seen once. The CDR3 has 15 residues. Trimming took 1 base from V and 2 from J; bases not matched to a gene: 4. Germline V gene sequence: CDR1 SGHRS, CDR2 YFSETQ. The sequenced material came from PBMCs. The chain couples TRBV5-1 to TRBJ2-3; 7 bases match TRBD1. This clonotype originated in a man aged 35-49 years in good health and CMV-seronegative. CDR3 amino acids: CASSLQDRDTDTQYF. The CDR3 coding sequence is TGCGCCAGCAGCTTGCAAGACAGGGACACAGATACGCAGTATTTT.